The rows below give T cell receptor beta chains drawn from one sample of a study of blood T cell repertoires in COVID-19. Sequenced by immunoSEQ multiplex PCR; TCRdb stores in-frame clones only, minus some. The sample includes about 260,000 clones, 88% of them seen just once. Sequenced: peripheral blood. These receptors all stem from a human donor in a cohort sampled during active COVID-19. Both conserved end residues are part of each CDR3. A D gene is named only where the DNA matches it firmly. The listing skips clone size in some rows; elsewhere it reads once, few, many or a size class.

D	V	J	size	DNA	CDR3
TRBD1	TRBV30	TRBJ1-6	NA	TGTGCCTGCAGGACAGGGATCGGGATCTCACCCCTCCACTTT	CACRTGIGISPLHF
NA	TRBV20-1	TRBJ2-2	NA	TGCAGTGCTTCACAGGGTTGGGAGCTGTTTTTT	CSASQGWELFF
TRBD1	TRBV5-1	TRBJ1-5	NA	TGCGCCAGCAGCATGACAGGGCTTGAACAGCCCCAGCATTTT	CASSMTGLEQPQHF
TRBD2	TRBV11-3	TRBJ2-2	NA	TGTGCCAGCAGCCCGTTCGGGGGGGGAAGTGACACCGGGGAGCTGTTTTTT	CASSPFGGGSDTGELFF
NA	TRBV6-5	TRBJ2-7	NA	TGTGCCAGCAGTTACTCCCGGGGGTCCTACGAGCAGTACTTC	CASSYSRGSYEQYF
TRBD2	TRBV11-2	TRBJ2-3	NA	TGTGCCAGCAGCCCAAGGGTAGCGGGTGGCACAGATACGCAGTATTTT	CASSPRVAGGTDTQYF
TRBD1	TRBV27	TRBJ1-5	NA	TGTGCCAGCAGTTTATTGGCAGGGGGAAGTAATCAGCCCCAGCATTTT	CASSLLAGGSNQPQHF
NA	TRBV19	TRBJ1-2	NA	TGTGCCAGTAGTATAAAAACCAGAAAGGGGAACTATGGCTACACCTTC	CASSIKTRKGNYGYTF
NA	TRBV5-1	TRBJ2-7	NA	TGCGCCAGCAGCTTGGGGGCCAACTCCTACGAGCAGTACTTC	CASSLGANSYEQYF
NA	TRBV5-4	TRBJ1-4	NA	TGTGCCAGCAGCTTGTCAGCGGGGGTGAATGAAAAACTGTTTTTT	CASSLSAGVNEKLFF
NA	TRBV27	TRBJ1-6	NA	TGTGCCAGCAGACCGAGACAGAGCTCCTATAATTCACCCCTCCACTTT	CASRPRQSSYNSPLHF
NA	TRBV5-1	TRBJ2-5	NA	TGCGCCAGCAGCTTGAGAGGAGTGAGTGCGGAGACCCAGTACTTC	CASSLRGVSAETQYF
NA	TRBV12-3/TRBV12-4	TRBJ2-2	NA	TGTGCCAGCAGTGGAAGGGAGACCGGGGAGCTGTTTTTT	CASSGRETGELFF
NA	TRBV5-1	TRBJ1-1	NA	TGCGCCAGCAGCTTTCAGGGGAACACTGAAGCTTTCTTT	CASSFQGNTEAFF
NA	TRBV27	TRBJ1-5	NA	TGTGCCAGCAGAATACAGGGTACCTGGGGTCCGCCCCAGCATTTT	CASRIQGTWGPPQHF
TRBD1	TRBV5-1	TRBJ2-7	once	TGCGCCAGCAGCTTGGTCCCGGACAGGTCAGGGTACGAGCAGTACTTC	CASSLVPDRSGYEQYF
NA	TRBV9	TRBJ1-4	NA	TGTGCCAGCAGCGTAGAAGCCTCAGGCCTCGCACTGTTTTTT	CASSVEASGLALFF
NA	TRBV19	TRBJ1-3	NA	TGTGCCAGTACCCCTAATCTCTCTGGAAACACCATATATTTT	CASTPNLSGNTIYF
NA	TRBV14	TRBJ1-2	NA	TGTGCCAGCAGCCAAGAAGTCTCGGGGATCTATGGCTACACCTTC	CASSQEVSGIYGYTF
NA	TRBV6-1	TRBJ1-4	NA	TGTGCCAGCAGTGAATATTCGAAGGGGATGGGTGGTGAAAAACTGTTTTTT	CASSEYSKGMGGEKLFF
TRBD1	TRBV19	TRBJ2-3	NA	TGTGCCAGTAGTATAATCCCGGGACAGGGAACAGATACGCAGTATTTT	CASSIIPGQGTDTQYF
NA	TRBV3-1/TRBV3-2	TRBJ1-5	NA	TGTGCCAGCAGCCAAGGCGGGGATCAGCCCCAGCATTTT	CASSQGGDQPQHF
NA	TRBV18	TRBJ1-1	NA	TGTGCCAGCTCACTCACAGAGTTGAACACTGAAGCTTTCTTT	CASSLTELNTEAFF
TRBD1	TRBV6-5	TRBJ1-1	once	TGTGCCAGCATGGGCGAGACGACAGGGGACACTGAAGCTTTCTTT	CASMGETTGDTEAFF
TRBD2	TRBV7-9	TRBJ2-5	NA	TGTGCCAGCAGGCGGGCTAGCGGGGGGGCCAAAGAGACCCAGTACTTC	CASRRASGGAKETQYF
NA	TRBV7-3	TRBJ1-5	NA	TGTGCCAGCAGCTTGAGGGATCAGCCCCAGCATTTT	CASSLRDQPQHF
NA	TRBV6-2/TRBV6-3	TRBJ2-7	once	TGTGCCAGCAGCCCCACTAGCGAGCAGTACTTC	CASSPTSEQYF
TRBD1	TRBV19	TRBJ1-2	NA	TGTGCCAGTAGTGCCGACAGGGCGGGTTATGGCTACACCTTC	CASSADRAGYGYTF
TRBD1	TRBV4-1	TRBJ2-7	NA	TGCGCCAGCAGCCATCTGCAGGGGGCGGCATACGAGCAGTACTTC	CASSHLQGAAYEQYF
NA	TRBV5-4	TRBJ2-5	few	TGTGCCAGCAGCTTGGCAGGGGTGGGAGAGACCCAGTACTTC	CASSLAGVGETQYF
TRBD2	TRBV4-3	TRBJ2-2	NA	TGCGCCAGCAGCAGATACGGGACTAGCGGGAGGGCCCTCGCGAACACCGGGGAGCTGTTTTTT	CASSRYGTSGRALANTGELFF
NA	TRBV11-2	TRBJ1-3	NA	TGTGCCAGCAGTCCGACAGGCGGAACGGGTCACACCATATATTTT	CASSPTGGTGHTIYF
NA	TRBV11-2	TRBJ1-4	NA	TGTGCCAGCAGCTCGCGGGGGACTAATGAAAAACTGTTTTTT	CASSSRGTNEKLFF
NA	TRBV5-6	TRBJ2-5	few	TGTGCCAGCAGATCCTCGCGGGGCGGGACCCAGTACTTC	CASRSSRGGTQYF
TRBD2	TRBV9	TRBJ2-5	NA	TGTGCCAGCAGCTCAAACCGGGGGGACCAAGAGACCCAGTACTTC	CASSSNRGDQETQYF
NA	TRBV30	TRBJ1-1	NA	TGTGCCTGGAGTGTCGAGTTTATGGTATACACTGAAGCTTTCTTT	CAWSVEFMVYTEAFF
NA	TRBV21-1	TRBJ2-7	NA	TGTGCCAGCAGCGTTAGCGGGAGGTCACCCTACGAGCAGTACTTC	CASSVSGRSPYEQYF
NA	TRBV4-1	TRBJ1-1	NA	TGCGCCAGCAGCCAGGAGCCCCGGCACATCACTGAAGCTTTCTTT	CASSQEPRHITEAFF
TRBD1	TRBV6-2/TRBV6-3	TRBJ1-6	NA	TGTGCCAGCAGCGGGACAGTCGGGAATTCACCCCTCCACTTT	CASSGTVGNSPLHF
TRBD2	TRBV11-2	TRBJ2-7	NA	TGTGCCAGCAGCTTAGACCAGGGACTAGCGGGACTATTCTACGAGCAGTACTTC	CASSLDQGLAGLFYEQYF